This is a list of T cell receptor beta chains from one sample in a study of shared clonotypes between healthy human individuals. This table comes from immunoSEQ multiplex PCR, and its TCRdb copy is limited to in-frame clones, with some not included. The repertoire holds some 580,000 clones, with 95% to 98% as singletons. Source material: naive CD8+ T cells sorted from blood. The receptors come from a man younger than 45 in good health. The CDR3 runs from the conserved cysteine through the conserved F or W. The D gene is left open where the match is weak. Clone size, where shown, is once, few, many, or a class for clones that have expanded.

V gene: TRBV7-2; clone size: .; D gene: TRBD2; J gene: TRBJ2-4; CDR3 DNA: TGTGCCAGCAGCTCACTACTAGCGCCAAAAAACATTCAGTACTTC; CDR3 protein: CASSSLLAPKNIQYF
V gene: TRBV19; clone size: .; D gene: .; J gene: TRBJ2-1; CDR3 DNA: TGTGCCAGTGCTGAACAGGGACTAAGCTCCTACAATGAGCAGTTCTTC; CDR3 protein: CASAEQGLSSYNEQFF
V gene: TRBV7-9; clone size: once; D gene: .; J gene: TRBJ2-2; CDR3 DNA: TGTGCCAGCCCCAGGCGGGATAAGCCCGAGACCGGGGAGCTGTTTTTT; CDR3 protein: CASPRRDKPETGELFF
V gene: TRBV7-9; clone size: .; D gene: .; J gene: TRBJ2-7; CDR3 DNA: TGTGCCAGCAGCTTACAACGCTACGAGCAGTACTTC; CDR3 protein: CASSLQRYEQYF
V gene: TRBV10-2; clone size: .; D gene: TRBD1; J gene: TRBJ2-7; CDR3 DNA: TGCGCCAGCGGGCCGGGACAGTCCTACGAGCAGTACTTC; CDR3 protein: CASGPGQSYEQYF
V gene: TRBV7-9; clone size: .; D gene: .; J gene: TRBJ2-7; CDR3 DNA: TGTGCCAGCAGCTTGTCACTGGGGACCTACGAGCAGTACTTC; CDR3 protein: CASSLSLGTYEQYF
V gene: TRBV7-9; clone size: .; D gene: .; J gene: TRBJ1-1; CDR3 DNA: TGTGCCAGCAGCTTGGGACAAGTTGAAGCTTTCTTT; CDR3 protein: CASSLGQVEAFF
V gene: TRBV5-4; clone size: .; D gene: .; J gene: TRBJ1-1; CDR3 DNA: TGTGCCAGCAGCTACCTGGAGAACACTGAAGCTTTCTTT; CDR3 protein: CASSYLENTEAFF
V gene: TRBV6-5; clone size: .; D gene: .; J gene: TRBJ2-7; CDR3 DNA: TGTGCCAGCAGTTACGGGAGACAGCGTGGGCTTTACGAGCAGTACTTC; CDR3 protein: CASSYGRQRGLYEQYF
V gene: TRBV4-1; clone size: .; D gene: TRBD1; J gene: TRBJ2-2; CDR3 DNA: TGCGCCAGCAGCCAAGATTTACAGGGGGCCCCGGGCACCGGGGAGCTGTTTTTT; CDR3 protein: CASSQDLQGAPGTGELFF
V gene: TRBV5-6; clone size: .; D gene: TRBD1; J gene: TRBJ2-1; CDR3 DNA: TGTGCCAGCAGCTTGGGACAGGGGGCCAACTACAATGAGCAGTTCTTC; CDR3 protein: CASSLGQGANYNEQFF
V gene: TRBV5-1; clone size: .; D gene: .; J gene: TRBJ2-7; CDR3 DNA: TGCGCCAGCAGCTTGGGGTACAACTCCTACGAGCAGTACTTC; CDR3 protein: CASSLGYNSYEQYF
V gene: TRBV7-2; clone size: .; D gene: .; J gene: TRBJ2-3; CDR3 DNA: TGTGCCAGCAGCTTCCTCACAGATACGCAGTATTTT; CDR3 protein: CASSFLTDTQYF
V gene: TRBV6-1; clone size: .; D gene: .; J gene: TRBJ2-7; CDR3 DNA: TGTGCCAGCAGTGAGCAGGCAATCTACGAGCAGTACTTC; CDR3 protein: CASSEQAIYEQYF
V gene: TRBV7-9; clone size: .; D gene: .; J gene: TRBJ1-1; CDR3 DNA: TGTGCCAGCAGCTTAGGGGACCCTGGGAACACTGAAGCTTTCTTT; CDR3 protein: CASSLGDPGNTEAFF
V gene: TRBV6-5; clone size: once; D gene: .; J gene: TRBJ2-2; CDR3 DNA: TGTGCCAGCAGTTACTACGGGGGAGCGGCCGGGGAGCTGTTTTTT; CDR3 protein: CASSYYGGAAGELFF
V gene: TRBV29-1; clone size: .; D gene: TRBD1; J gene: TRBJ2-7; CDR3 DNA: TGCAGCGTTGAAGGGAGGGGGACAGGGCCTCCCTACGAGCAGTACTTC; CDR3 protein: CSVEGRGTGPPYEQYF
V gene: TRBV28; clone size: .; D gene: TRBD2; J gene: TRBJ2-7; CDR3 DNA: TGTGCCAGCAGCCTTTTGTCACTAGCGGGACGTACCTACGAGCAGTACTTC; CDR3 protein: CASSLLSLAGRTYEQYF
V gene: TRBV15; clone size: .; D gene: TRBD2; J gene: TRBJ2-3; CDR3 DNA: TGTGCCACCAGCAGTTACCTAGCGGGAGCCACAGATACGCAGTATTTT; CDR3 protein: CATSSYLAGATDTQYF
V gene: TRBV28; clone size: .; D gene: .; J gene: TRBJ2-7; CDR3 DNA: TGTGCCAGCAGTTTATGGGGCAGGGGCGACGAGCAGTACTTC; CDR3 protein: CASSLWGRGDEQYF
V gene: TRBV5-1; clone size: .; D gene: TRBD1; J gene: TRBJ2-5; CDR3 DNA: TGCGCCAGCAGCCAAGGGACAGGGGGCGGGGAGACCCAGTACTTC; CDR3 protein: CASSQGTGGGETQYF
V gene: TRBV29-1; clone size: .; D gene: TRBD2; J gene: TRBJ2-1; CDR3 DNA: TGCAGCGTTGACGGACTAGCGGGAGGTGACGAGAATGAGCAGTTCTTC; CDR3 protein: CSVDGLAGGDENEQFF
V gene: TRBV4-3; clone size: .; D gene: TRBD1; J gene: TRBJ2-7; CDR3 DNA: TGCGCCAGCAGCCCTCGAGGGACAGGGAACTACGAGCAGTACTTC; CDR3 protein: CASSPRGTGNYEQYF
V gene: TRBV27; clone size: .; D gene: .; J gene: TRBJ2-7; CDR3 DNA: TGTGCCAGCAGTTTATCTGGTCCTACCTACGAGCAGTACTTC; CDR3 protein: CASSLSGPTYEQYF
V gene: TRBV19; clone size: .; D gene: .; J gene: TRBJ1-1; CDR3 DNA: TGTGCCAGTAGCCGGGGCACTGAAGCTTTCTTT; CDR3 protein: CASSRGTEAFF
V gene: TRBV27; clone size: .; D gene: .; J gene: TRBJ1-5; CDR3 DNA: TGTGCCAGCAGCCCCGCGGGAATCAATCAGCCCCAGCATTTT; CDR3 protein: CASSPAGINQPQHF
V gene: TRBV7-9; clone size: .; D gene: .; J gene: TRBJ1-2; CDR3 DNA: TGTGCCAGCAGCGTACGAGCTGAGTGGTGGAATGGCTACACCTTC; CDR3 protein: CASSVRAEWWNGYTF
V gene: TRBV14; clone size: once; D gene: TRBD2; J gene: TRBJ2-1; CDR3 DNA: TGTGCCAGTGGACTAGCGGGAGGGGAGCAGTTCTTC; CDR3 protein: CASGLAGGEQFF
V gene: TRBV7-2; clone size: once; D gene: .; J gene: TRBJ2-3; CDR3 DNA: TGTGCCAGCAGCCCGATCCAGGTTTTCCCAGATACGCAGTATTTT; CDR3 protein: CASSPIQVFPDTQYF
V gene: TRBV19; clone size: .; D gene: .; J gene: TRBJ1-1; CDR3 DNA: TGTGCCAGTAGTATAGTGAGCGGGGGAACTGAAGCTTTCTTT; CDR3 protein: CASSIVSGGTEAFF
V gene: TRBV7-9; clone size: .; D gene: TRBD2; J gene: TRBJ2-5; CDR3 DNA: TGTGCCAGCAGCCCGCGGACTAGCGGACAGGAGGTGAGGGAGACCCAGTACTTC; CDR3 protein: CASSPRTSGQEVRETQYF
V gene: TRBV5-4; clone size: .; D gene: TRBD2; J gene: TRBJ2-3; CDR3 DNA: TGTGCCAGCAGCTTGGGGCTAGCGGGAGCAGATACGCAGTATTTT; CDR3 protein: CASSLGLAGADTQYF
V gene: TRBV7-9; clone size: .; D gene: .; J gene: TRBJ2-3; CDR3 DNA: TGTGCCAGCAGCCCGACCAGACCGAGCACAGATACGCAGTATTTT; CDR3 protein: CASSPTRPSTDTQYF
V gene: TRBV27; clone size: .; D gene: .; J gene: TRBJ1-1; CDR3 DNA: TGTGCCAGCAGTTTAACCCAGGTCGGTGAAGCTTTCTTT; CDR3 protein: CASSLTQVGEAFF
V gene: TRBV5-5; clone size: .; D gene: TRBD1; J gene: TRBJ2-2; CDR3 DNA: TGTGCCAGCAGCTCTCACGGGACAGGGGGCAGCGGGGAGCTGTTTTTT; CDR3 protein: CASSSHGTGGSGELFF
V gene: TRBV6-5; clone size: .; D gene: .; J gene: TRBJ2-1; CDR3 DNA: TGTGCCAGCAGTTACGCGGGGAGTAGTGGCAATGAGCAGTTCTTC; CDR3 protein: CASSYAGSSGNEQFF
V gene: TRBV12-5; clone size: .; D gene: .; J gene: TRBJ2-5; CDR3 DNA: TGTGCTAGTGGTTTGGGCGCTTTTGGAGAAGAGACCCAGTACTTC; CDR3 protein: CASGLGAFGEETQYF
V gene: TRBV5-6; clone size: .; D gene: TRBD1; J gene: TRBJ1-5; CDR3 DNA: TGTGCCAGCAGCTTGGGACAGGGTTACAATCAGCCCCAGCATTTT; CDR3 protein: CASSLGQGYNQPQHF
V gene: TRBV27; clone size: .; D gene: .; J gene: TRBJ2-1; CDR3 DNA: TGTGCCAGCAGTCCACTAGTGAAAAGATACAATGAGCAGTTCTTC; CDR3 protein: CASSPLVKRYNEQFF
V gene: TRBV5-4; clone size: .; D gene: .; J gene: TRBJ2-7; CDR3 DNA: TGTGCCAGCAGCTGGGACACTAGCTACGAGCAGTACTTC; CDR3 protein: CASSWDTSYEQYF
V gene: TRBV29-1; clone size: .; D gene: TRBD1; J gene: TRBJ1-2; CDR3 DNA: TGCAGCGTTGAAGATAAATGGACAGGGACGGGCTATGGCTACACCTTC; CDR3 protein: CSVEDKWTGTGYGYTF
V gene: TRBV21-1; clone size: .; D gene: .; J gene: TRBJ2-1; CDR3 DNA: TGTGCCAGCAGCAAAGTCCCGATTCGGCTAGCGGGCAATGAGCAGTTCTTC; CDR3 protein: CASSKVPIRLAGNEQFF
V gene: TRBV7-6; clone size: .; D gene: TRBD1; J gene: TRBJ1-1; CDR3 DNA: TGTGCCAGCAGCTTGGGGACAGGCCTCATCCCTGAAGCTTTCTTT; CDR3 protein: CASSLGTGLIPEAFF
V gene: TRBV6-5; clone size: .; D gene: .; J gene: TRBJ1-4; CDR3 DNA: TGTGCCAGCAGTTACACGGTGAATGAAAAACTGTTTTTT; CDR3 protein: CASSYTVNEKLFF
V gene: TRBV30; clone size: .; D gene: TRBD2; J gene: TRBJ2-1; CDR3 DNA: TGTGCCTGGAGACCTAGCGGGAGTTTCGATGAGCAGTTCTTC; CDR3 protein: CAWRPSGSFDEQFF
V gene: TRBV5-1; clone size: .; D gene: TRBD1; J gene: TRBJ2-1; CDR3 DNA: TGCGCCAGCACCTTCGCCGGGACAGGGTACAATGAGCAGTTCTTC; CDR3 protein: CASTFAGTGYNEQFF
V gene: TRBV13; clone size: .; D gene: .; J gene: TRBJ2-2; CDR3 DNA: TGTGCCAGCAGCTTAGTTTCGTACACCGGGGAGCTGTTTTTT; CDR3 protein: CASSLVSYTGELFF
V gene: TRBV30; clone size: .; D gene: TRBD1; J gene: TRBJ2-7; CDR3 DNA: TGTGCCTGGACCACAGGACAGGGGAGCTACGAGCAGTACTTC; CDR3 protein: CAWTTGQGSYEQYF
V gene: TRBV28; clone size: .; D gene: .; J gene: TRBJ2-3; CDR3 DNA: TGTGCCAGCAGTGAACTTAGGACACGGAAAGGCACAGATACGCAGTATTTT; CDR3 protein: CASSELRTRKGTDTQYF
V gene: TRBV27; clone size: .; D gene: .; J gene: TRBJ1-4; CDR3 DNA: TGTGCCAGCAGTCAGAGGGGTGGGACTAATGAAAAACTGTTTTTT; CDR3 protein: CASSQRGGTNEKLFF
V gene: TRBV11-2; clone size: .; D gene: .; J gene: TRBJ2-7; CDR3 DNA: TGTGCCAGCAGCTTAGGCGGCGAAGAGCAGTACTTC; CDR3 protein: CASSLGGEEQYF
V gene: TRBV5-1; clone size: .; D gene: .; J gene: TRBJ2-7; CDR3 DNA: TGCGCCAGCAGCTTGGAGGCAGGGACGGGGGAGCAGTACTTC; CDR3 protein: CASSLEAGTGEQYF
V gene: TRBV27; clone size: .; D gene: .; J gene: TRBJ1-1; CDR3 DNA: TGTGCCAGCAGTCCCCGGGAGCGGAGGACTGAAGCTTTCTTT; CDR3 protein: CASSPRERRTEAFF
V gene: TRBV5-6; clone size: .; D gene: .; J gene: TRBJ2-5; CDR3 DNA: TGTGCCAGCAGCCCGGCGGAGGGCGTGGGCATAGAGCGCCGGGCCCAGTACTTC; CDR3 protein: CASSPAEGVGIERRAQYF
V gene: TRBV6-4; clone size: .; D gene: .; J gene: TRBJ2-1; CDR3 DNA: TGTGCCAGCAGTGACTTGGGTGGGGGGTACAATGAGCAGTTCTTC; CDR3 protein: CASSDLGGGYNEQFF
V gene: TRBV11-2; clone size: .; D gene: TRBD1; J gene: TRBJ2-1; CDR3 DNA: TGTGCCAGCAGCGAGACGGTGGATGACCCGGCGGACAGGGGAAATGAGCAGTTCTTC; CDR3 protein: CASSETVDDPADRGNEQFF
V gene: TRBV4-2; clone size: .; D gene: TRBD1; J gene: TRBJ2-7; CDR3 DNA: TGTGCCAGCAGCCCGGTCGGGACAGGGGGCTACGAGCAGTACTTC; CDR3 protein: CASSPVGTGGYEQYF
V gene: TRBV10-3; clone size: .; D gene: .; J gene: TRBJ1-4; CDR3 DNA: TGTGCCAGCGGTGGCAGCCTAGAGACGGAAAAACTGTTTTTT; CDR3 protein: CASGGSLETEKLFF
V gene: TRBV19; clone size: once; D gene: .; J gene: TRBJ2-1; CDR3 DNA: TGTGCCAGTAGCATTAATTGGGTAGGCAGCAATGAGCAGTTCTTC; CDR3 protein: CASSINWVGSNEQFF